This entry lists 24 T cell receptor beta chains sequenced from one sample in a study of blood T cell repertoires in COVID-19 (dated by TCRdb to the early 2020s). The library was produced with the immunoSEQ multiplex PCR assay. As stored in TCRdb, this immuneACCESS dataset retains in-frame rearrangements with V and J assigned. A fraction of the clones does not appear; measured against another copy, unresolved V genes explain less than half of the discrepancy, and the remainder lacks a known reason. Present in this sample are approximately 310,000 clones, around 87% of which were seen just once. In total, the top ten clones hold around 7.8% of the sample. The material sequenced was peripheral blood. These receptors originate from a woman between 45 and 60 years old who had recovered from COVID-19.

In DNA form, the CDR3 reads TGTGCCAGCAGCTCAATATCACAGGGGACCACCTACGAGCAGTACTTC. Its protein product is CASSSISQGTTYEQYF. The chain carries TRBV7-8 and TRBJ2-7; 7 bases are a match to TRBD1. CDR1 and CDR2 (germline): SGHVS, FQNEAQ. The CDR3 is 16 residues long. J was trimmed by 2 bases and V by 4 bases; bases with no gene match: 11.

This clone has only a few counts. The chain combines TRBV29-1 with TRBJ2-1, with a weak D call TRBD2 (6 bases). Trimming left V 3 bases short and J 0 bases short, with 18 bases between. CDR1 is SQVTM, CDR2 ANQGSEA, per germline. The CDR3 consists of 17 residues. CDR3 bases: TGCAGCGTTGATTCCCCTTTGCGGGGAAGCTCCTACAATGAGCAGTTCTTC. Its translation is CSVDSPLRGSSYNEQFF.

V and J are TRBV28 and TRBJ2-3, with 11 bases lining up with TRBD2. The germline V gene has CDR1 MDHEN and CDR2 SYDVKM. The length of the CDR3 is 19 residues. The V and J ends lost 3 bases and 2 bases, in that order; junction bases with no gene match: 13. CDR3 residues: CASSFLAGGPMRDTDTQYF. The DNA of the CDR3 is TGTGCCAGCAGTTTCCTAGCGGGGGGCCCCATGAGAGACACAGATACGCAGTATTTT.

The chain joins TRBV5-1 to TRBJ2-7, with 8 nucleotides matching TRBD1. The CDR3 runs to 14 residues. The J segment lost 3 bases and the V segment lost 4 bases, leaving 6 bases of the junction unmatched. The germline gives CDR1 SGHRS, CDR2 YFSETQ. The CDR3 protein is CASSTGQGSYEQYF. Here the CDR3 DNA reads TGCGCCAGCAGCACCGGACAGGGTAGCTACGAGCAGTACTTC. Supplemented by reference TRBV5-1 and TRBJ2-7, the full variable domain reads KAGVTQTPRYLIKTRGQQVTLSCSPISGHRSVSWYQQTPGQGLQFLFEYFSETQRNKGNFPGRFSGRQFSNSRSEMNVSTLELGDSALYLCASSTGQGSYEQYFGPGTRLTVT.

The J gene is TRBJ1-1, the V gene TRBV28; tentative D call: TRBD1 (5 bases). This CDR3 region has 14 residues. Between the trimmed V and J ends, which lost 6 bases and 4 bases, there was a span of 15 bases. Germline values: CDR1 MDHEN, CDR2 SYDVKM. The CDR3 is CASRYLQGSTEAFF. The CDR3 bases are TGTGCCAGCAGGTATCTTCAGGGAAGCACTGAAGCTTTCTTT.

The gene calls are TRBV9 and TRBJ2-6; TRBD1 is a possible D gene (6 bases). There are 14 residues in the CDR3. Deletions cut 6 bases from V and 12 bases from J, with 19 bases between. The germline V gene has CDR1 SGDLS and CDR2 YYNGEE. The CDR3 nucleotides are TGTGCCAGCACCCAAGGGGGAGCAGACGTCGTCCTGACTTTC. Protein product: CASTQGGADVVLTF. Drawing the rest from reference TRBV9 and TRBJ2-6, the complete variable domain is DSGVTQTPKHLITATGQRVTLRCSPRSGDLSVYWYQQSLDQGLQFLIQYYNGEERAKGNILERFSAQQFPDLHSELNLSSLELGDSALYFCASTQGGADVVLTFGAGSRLTVL.

The genes are TRBV6-2 or TRBV6-3 and TRBJ1-1; D is uncertain. Germline loops: CDR1 MNHEY, CDR2 SVGEGT. The CDR3 is made up of 14 amino acids. Trimming pared 4 bases from V and 4 bases from J, leaving 13 bases between. CDR3 sequence (DNA): TGTGCCAGCAGTTTAGGAGGTGGCACCACTGAAGCTTTCTTT. This gives the protein CASSLGGGTTEAFF.

The chain couples TRBV7-2 to TRBJ2-7, with D possibly matching TRBD2 (5 bases). This CDR3 is 15 amino acids long. Germline V gives CDR1 SGHTA, CDR2 FQGNSA. The V end lost 1 base, the J end lost 7 bases, and 17 bases lay between the germline ends. This chain's CDR3 is CASSLESQGRREQYF. DNA for the CDR3: TGTGCCAGCAGCTTAGAGTCTCAAGGACGGAGGGAGCAGTACTTC.

This chain links TRBV7-8 with TRBJ1-3; D is unclear. CDR3 length equals 12 residues. The V and J ends lost 4 bases and 8 bases respectively, with 9 bases between them. Germline loops: CDR1 SGHVS, CDR2 FQNEAQ. Here the CDR3 reads CASSSEGYTIYF. CDR3 sequence (DNA): TGTGCCAGCAGCTCCGAGGGATACACCATATATTTT.

The chain couples TRBV3-1 (or the pseudogene TRBV3-2) to TRBJ2-1; D remains ambiguous. CDR3 length: 12 amino acids. With 4 bases removed from V and 3 bases from J, the gap between germline ends came to 4 bases. Looked up from germline, CDR1 is LGHDT and CDR2 is YNNKEL (reference sequence). CDR3 in DNA: TGTGCCAGCAGCCTTAACTACAATGAGCAGTTCTTC. Its protein product is CASSLNYNEQFF.

This sequence joins TRBV30 and TRBJ1-4, with D possibly TRBD1 on 6 matching bases. Germline CDR1 is GTSNPN and CDR2 is SVGIG (reference sequence). The CDR3 spans 14 residues. Trimming took 1 base from V and 7 from J, leaving 13 bases between them. The CDR3 sequence: CAWSEDSMGEKLFF. As DNA, the CDR3 is TGTGCCTGGAGTGAGGACAGTATGGGTGAAAAACTGTTTTTT.

The chain is built from TRBV4-1 and TRBJ2-2; 7 bases are a match to TRBD2. With V trimmed by 8 bases and J by 2 bases, 5 bases remained unmatched. The CDR3 is 14 residues long. From germline, CDR1 is MGHRA and CDR2 YSYEKL. Here the CDR3 DNA reads TGCGCCAGCCAACGGGACTACAACACCGGGGAGCTGTTTTTT. Amino acids: CASQRDYNTGELFF.

The chain couples TRBV7-9 to TRBJ2-2; TRBD1 is a possible D gene (6 bases). V dropped 4 bases and J dropped 0 bases, with 9 bases sitting between them. The CDR3 length is 15 residues. Germline loops: CDR1 SEHNR, CDR2 FQNEAQ (reference sequence). In nucleotides, the CDR3 is TGTGCCAGCAGCTCACGGACAGCGAACACCGGGGAGCTGTTTTTT. Translation: CASSSRTANTGELFF. The variable domain in full, completed from reference TRBV7-9 and TRBJ2-2, reads DTGVSQNPRHKITKRGQNVTFRCDPISEHNRLYWYRQTLGQGPEFLTYFQNEAQLEKSRLLSDRFSAERPKGSFSTLEIQRTEQGDSAMYLCASSSRTANTGELFFGEGSRLTVL.

This clone came up a few times. The V call is TRBV7-9, the J call TRBJ2-1; 9 bases fit TRBD2. Germline lookup yields CDR1 SEHNR and CDR2 FQNEAQ (reference sequence). The CDR3 runs 14 residues. J gave up 6 bases and V 3 bases, and 3 bases lay outside the gene matches. The CDR3 protein is CASSLTSGANEQFF. The DNA for the CDR3 is TGTGCCAGCAGCTTGACTAGCGGAGCCAATGAGCAGTTCTTC.

The V call is TRBV11-2, the J call TRBJ2-5, with 10 bases that match TRBD1. The CDR3 is 17 amino acids. J was trimmed by 2 bases and V by 3 bases; bases with no gene match: 9. The V gene's germline CDR1 is SGHAT and CDR2 FQNNGV. CDR3 in amino acids: CASSFRWDRGGQETQYF. CDR3 DNA: TGTGCCAGCAGCTTTCGTTGGGACAGGGGCGGACAAGAGACCCAGTACTTC.

This clone was seen once. This rearrangement joins TRBV5-8 to TRBJ1-5; D not resolved. V was shortened by 2 bases and J by 0 bases, with 6 bases between the two germline ends. Germline assignment: CDR1 SGHTS and CDR2 YDEGEE. The CDR3 is 14 amino acids. CDR3 amino acids: CASSFRDSNQPQHF. The CDR3 nucleotides read TGTGCCAGCAGCTTCCGGGATAGCAATCAGCCCCAGCATTTT.

This clone was found once. This chain uses TRBV9 with TRBJ2-3, with 10 bases fitting TRBD2. Per germline, CDR1 SGDLS and CDR2 YYNGEE. V lost 0 bases, J lost 3 bases, and 7 bases stayed unmatched. There are 17 residues in the CDR3. CDR3 bases: TGTGCCAGCAGCGTAGCTTGGTCTAGCGGGGGTACAGATACGCAGTATTTT. Residues: CASSVAWSSGGTDTQYF.

The CDR3 DNA reads TGTGCCAGCAGCCGTCCCGGGACAGGGGGGGACCAGTACTTC. Translation gives CASSRPGTGGDQYF. This chain uses TRBV7-8 with TRBJ2-4; 11 bases are a match to TRBD1. V shed 5 bases, J shed 13 bases, and the junction held 10 bases outside the gene matches. The germline V gene has CDR1 SGHVS and CDR2 FQNEAQ. The CDR3 totals 14 residues.

J is TRBJ2-7 and V is TRBV28; 10 bases line up with TRBD1. The CDR3 runs to 15 residues. V trimming: 5 bases; J trimming: 5 bases; junction bases outside the gene matches: 9. The germline CDR1 and CDR2 sequences are MDHEN and SYDVKM. CDR3 region: CASSISGQGTDEQYF. The CDR3 DNA sequence: TGTGCCAGCAGTATCTCGGGACAGGGGACTGACGAGCAGTACTTC.

The J gene is TRBJ2-5, the V gene TRBV6-5; 9 bases match TRBD2. CDR1 is MNHEY, CDR2 SVGAGI, per germline. CDR3 length equals 15 residues. Losses at the gene ends were 6 bases for V and 2 bases for J; bases not matched to a gene: 7. CDR3 loop: CASSRSGGTQETQYF. The CDR3 DNA sequence: TGTGCCAGCAGCCGTAGCGGGGGAACACAAGAGACCCAGTACTTC.

The count of this clone is one. The chain is built from TRBV15 and TRBJ2-2; 9 positions match TRBD1. The CDR3 has 16 amino acids. The germline V gene has CDR1 LNHNV and CDR2 YYDKDF (reference sequence). The junction had 6 bases not matched to a gene; V was cut back by 0 bases and J by 7 bases. Written as DNA, the CDR3 is TGTGCCACCAGCAGAGATCGGGACAGGGCGAACGGGGAGCTGTTTTTT. This encodes CATSRDRDRANGELFF.

V usage is TRBV7-2 and J usage is TRBJ2-7; 8 bases match TRBD2. The V segment lost 1 base and the J segment 7 bases; nucleotides outside the gene matches: 6. Germline V CDR1 and CDR2: SGHTA, FQGNSA. CDR3 length: 14 amino acids. The DNA of the CDR3 is TGTGCCAGCAGCTTAGTTCACAGCGGGGGAGAGCAGTACTTC. Its translation: CASSLVHSGGEQYF.

The chain couples TRBV6-1 to TRBJ1-2, with D tentatively TRBD1 (6 bases). The germline V gene has CDR1 MNHNS and CDR2 SASEGT. V gave up 2 bases and J gave up 7 bases, with 14 bases separating them. The CDR3 runs 14 residues. The CDR3 region is CASSESGGPRGYTF. CDR3 bases: TGTGCCAGCAGTGAATCCGGGGGGCCGCGTGGCTACACCTTC.

The CDR3 DNA follows: TGCGCCAGCAGCTTGTGGGGGGGCTCCTACGAGCAGTACTTC. It translates to CASSLWGGSYEQYF. The gene calls are TRBV5-1 and TRBJ2-7, with 7 nucleotides matching TRBD2. This CDR3 region has 14 residues. Germline V CDR1 and CDR2: SGHRS, YFSETQ. The ends lost 1 base at V and 0 bases at J; junction bases unmatched: 1. Full variable domain (remainder filled in from reference TRBV5-1 and TRBJ2-7): KAGVTQTPRYLIKTRGQQVTLSCSPISGHRSVSWYQQTPGQGLQFLFEYFSETQRNKGNFPGRFSGRQFSNSRSEMNVSTLELGDSALYLCASSLWGGSYEQYFGPGTRLTVT.